These T cell receptor beta chains were read from a single sample in a study of memory B cells and T cells in multiple sclerosis. These receptors have no known antigen. Assay: immunoSEQ multiplex PCR; the TCRdb copy retains only in-frame clones and omits some. The data contain around 50,000 clones, about 80% of them seen just once; the ten biggest clones take up 0.85% to 1.3%. Sequenced input: PBMCs from blood kept in culture. Receptors were obtained from a human donor with multiple sclerosis. Both conserved end residues are part of each CDR3. D genes are given only for firm matches. Clone sizes are given selectively: once, few, many, or a class where the clone is expanded.

v_gene: TRBV20-1; len: 10; abundance: .; d_gene: .; j_gene: TRBJ2-5; CDR3nt: TGCAGTGCCGTAGAAGAGACCCAGTACTTC; CDR3aa: CSAVEETQYF
v_gene: TRBV7-9; len: 13; abundance: once; d_gene: .; j_gene: TRBJ2-1; CDR3nt: TGTGCCAGCAGCTTAGATTCCGTCAATGAGCAGTTCTTC; CDR3aa: CASSLDSVNEQFF
v_gene: TRBV2; len: 14; abundance: .; d_gene: .; j_gene: TRBJ1-1; CDR3nt: TGCGCTCAACTTAAGGACAGCATGAACACTGAAGCTTTCTTT; CDR3aa: CAQLKDSMNTEAFF
v_gene: TRBV7-2; len: 16; abundance: .; d_gene: .; j_gene: TRBJ2-7; CDR3nt: TGTGCCAGCAGCCCTTCATTGGGTATCCCTTCCTACGAGCAGTACTTC; CDR3aa: CASSPSLGIPSYEQYF
v_gene: TRBV11-3; len: 15; abundance: .; d_gene: .; j_gene: TRBJ2-1; CDR3nt: TGTGCCAGCAGCTTAGGACAGAGCTTATACAATGAGCAGTTCTTC; CDR3aa: CASSLGQSLYNEQFF
v_gene: TRBV5-8; len: 15; abundance: .; d_gene: .; j_gene: TRBJ1-6; CDR3nt: TGTGCCAGCAGCACCGACGGTTCCTATAATTCACCCCTCCACTTT; CDR3aa: CASSTDGSYNSPLHF
v_gene: TRBV28; len: 15; abundance: .; d_gene: TRBD1; j_gene: TRBJ2-3; CDR3nt: TGTGCCAGCAGTTTATGGACAGGGCTCACAGATACGCAGTATTTT; CDR3aa: CASSLWTGLTDTQYF
v_gene: TRBV7-2; len: 16; abundance: few; d_gene: TRBD2; j_gene: TRBJ2-7; CDR3nt: TGTGCCAGCAGCTTAGTCAGCGGGGGGGCATTCTACGAGCAGTACTTC; CDR3aa: CASSLVSGGAFYEQYF
v_gene: TRBV9; len: 13; abundance: .; d_gene: .; j_gene: TRBJ2-3; CDR3nt: TGTGCCAGCAGCAGAGGGGGCACAGATACGCAGTATTTT; CDR3aa: CASSRGGTDTQYF
v_gene: TRBV4-2; len: 13; abundance: .; d_gene: .; j_gene: TRBJ1-2; CDR3nt: TGTGCCAGCAGCCCTCCGTCGAAGGGCGGCTACACCTTC; CDR3aa: CASSPPSKGGYTF
v_gene: TRBV5-1; len: 13; abundance: .; d_gene: .; j_gene: TRBJ2-7; CDR3nt: TGCGCCAGCAGCTTTGACAACTCCTACGAGCAGTACTTC; CDR3aa: CASSFDNSYEQYF
v_gene: TRBV6-5; len: 14; abundance: .; d_gene: TRBD1; j_gene: TRBJ1-2; CDR3nt: TGTGCCAGCAGTTACCACACAGGGGACTATGGCTACACCTTC; CDR3aa: CASSYHTGDYGYTF
v_gene: TRBV30; len: 15; abundance: .; d_gene: TRBD2; j_gene: TRBJ2-3; CDR3nt: TGTGCCTGGGGGCCAGGAGCGGGGGGAATGGGTACGCAGTATTTT; CDR3aa: CAWGPGAGGMGTQYF
v_gene: TRBV29-1; len: 14; abundance: .; d_gene: .; j_gene: TRBJ2-3; CDR3nt: TGCAGCGTTACGCCCGGCGGGCTCACAGATACGCAGTATTTT; CDR3aa: CSVTPGGLTDTQYF
v_gene: TRBV30; len: 14; abundance: .; d_gene: .; j_gene: TRBJ2-7; CDR3nt: TGTGCCTGGAGTGGACCGAGCAACTCCTACGAGCAGTACTTC; CDR3aa: CAWSGPSNSYEQYF
v_gene: TRBV27; len: 14; abundance: .; d_gene: .; j_gene: TRBJ2-7; CDR3nt: TGTGCCAGCAGTTTCTTGGACCGTCCGAGCGAGCAGTACTTC; CDR3aa: CASSFLDRPSEQYF
v_gene: TRBV20-1; len: 11; abundance: .; d_gene: .; j_gene: TRBJ2-3; CDR3nt: TGCAGTGCGAGAGCGACAGATACGCAGTATTTT; CDR3aa: CSARATDTQYF
v_gene: TRBV2; len: 14; abundance: .; d_gene: TRBD1; j_gene: TRBJ1-2; CDR3nt: TGTGCCAGCAGGGCGACAGGGGTAGGCTATGGCTACACCTTC; CDR3aa: CASRATGVGYGYTF
v_gene: TRBV10-3; len: 18; abundance: .; d_gene: TRBD1; j_gene: TRBJ2-3; CDR3nt: TGTGCCATCAGTGGACCCAACCACGACAGGGGTTACGCAGATACGCAGTATTTT; CDR3aa: CAISGPNHDRGYADTQYF
v_gene: TRBV7-7; len: 12; abundance: .; d_gene: .; j_gene: TRBJ2-5; CDR3nt: TGTGCCAGCAGCTCTCTTGCGGAGACCCAGTACTTC; CDR3aa: CASSSLAETQYF
v_gene: TRBV30; len: 12; abundance: few; d_gene: .; j_gene: TRBJ1-5; CDR3nt: TGTGCCTGGAGTTATCTGGATCAGCCCCAGCATTTT; CDR3aa: CAWSYLDQPQHF
v_gene: TRBV4-2; len: 15; abundance: .; d_gene: .; j_gene: TRBJ1-4; CDR3nt: TGTGCCAGCAGCCAAGATCCCCTTCTTTCAGGGCAACTGTTTTTT; CDR3aa: CASSQDPLLSGQLFF
v_gene: TRBV9; len: 13; abundance: .; d_gene: .; j_gene: TRBJ1-2; CDR3nt: TGTGCCAGCAGTTCCGGGCAGAGTATGGGCTACACCTTC; CDR3aa: CASSSGQSMGYTF
v_gene: TRBV4-1; len: 14; abundance: once; d_gene: .; j_gene: TRBJ1-5; CDR3nt: TGCGCCAGCAGCCAAGAGGAGACCGATCAGCCCCAGCATTTT; CDR3aa: CASSQEETDQPQHF
v_gene: TRBV18; len: 14; abundance: .; d_gene: .; j_gene: TRBJ1-2; CDR3nt: TGTGCCAGCTCAAACCAAGGGAACAGGGATGGCTACACCTTC; CDR3aa: CASSNQGNRDGYTF
v_gene: TRBV5-6; len: 13; abundance: .; d_gene: .; j_gene: TRBJ1-2; CDR3nt: TGTGCCAGCAGCCCCCGGGGGATCTATGGCTACACCTTC; CDR3aa: CASSPRGIYGYTF
v_gene: TRBV10-3; len: 15; abundance: once; d_gene: .; j_gene: TRBJ1-2; CDR3nt: TGTGCCATCAGTGAGTCGAGCGGGTTAGGGGATGGCTACACCTTC; CDR3aa: CAISESSGLGDGYTF
v_gene: TRBV28; len: 12; abundance: few; d_gene: .; j_gene: TRBJ1-2; CDR3nt: TGTGCCAGCAGTTTGGATAACTATGGCTACACCTTC; CDR3aa: CASSLDNYGYTF
v_gene: TRBV9; len: 14; abundance: once; d_gene: TRBD1; j_gene: TRBJ1-2; CDR3nt: TGTGCCAGCAGCGTGAACAGGGGCGACTATGGCTACACCTTC; CDR3aa: CASSVNRGDYGYTF
v_gene: TRBV2; len: 18; abundance: .; d_gene: .; j_gene: TRBJ1-3; CDR3nt: TGTGCCAGCAAAACCGGGACGGCCCGAAGTGAGAATGGAAACACCATATATTTT; CDR3aa: CASKTGTARSENGNTIYF
v_gene: TRBV6-1; len: 15; abundance: once; d_gene: TRBD1; j_gene: TRBJ1-1; CDR3nt: TGTGCCAGCAGTGAAGGGGACAGTTGGAGCACTGAAGCCTTCTTT; CDR3aa: CASSEGDSWSTEAFF
v_gene: TRBV7-2; len: 14; abundance: .; d_gene: .; j_gene: TRBJ1-2; CDR3nt: TGTGCCAGCAGCTTAGAAGGACAGTGGCGCGGCTACACCTTC; CDR3aa: CASSLEGQWRGYTF
v_gene: TRBV19; len: 16; abundance: .; d_gene: TRBD1; j_gene: TRBJ1-3; CDR3nt: TGTGCCAGTAGCTCACAGGGGGCCTACTCTGGAAACACCATATATTTT; CDR3aa: CASSSQGAYSGNTIYF
v_gene: TRBV19; len: 12; abundance: few; d_gene: .; j_gene: TRBJ1-3; CDR3nt: TGTGCCAGTAGTATATCTGGAAACACCATATATTTT; CDR3aa: CASSISGNTIYF
v_gene: TRBV5-1; len: 16; abundance: .; d_gene: TRBD1; j_gene: TRBJ2-3; CDR3nt: TGCGCCAGCAGCTCTGACGGACAGGCCATCACAGATACGCAGTATTTT; CDR3aa: CASSSDGQAITDTQYF
v_gene: TRBV5-8; len: 15; abundance: .; d_gene: TRBD1; j_gene: TRBJ2-7; CDR3nt: TGTGCCAGCAGCTTGGTGGGACAGGGAGGTTCCGAGCAGTACTTC; CDR3aa: CASSLVGQGGSEQYF
v_gene: TRBV7-6; len: 13; abundance: .; d_gene: TRBD1; j_gene: TRBJ1-2; CDR3nt: TGTGCCAGCAGTCCGGGACAGGGCTATGGCTACACCTTC; CDR3aa: CASSPGQGYGYTF
v_gene: TRBV9; len: 16; abundance: .; d_gene: TRBD1; j_gene: TRBJ2-1; CDR3nt: TGTGCCAGCAGCTTCACTGACAGGGTGACTTGGGATGAGCAGTTCTTC; CDR3aa: CASSFTDRVTWDEQFF
v_gene: TRBV25-1; len: 12; abundance: once; d_gene: TRBD1; j_gene: TRBJ1-6; CDR3nt: TGTGCCAGCAGTTGGGACAGTTCACCCCTCCACTTT; CDR3aa: CASSWDSSPLHF
v_gene: TRBV27; len: 14; abundance: .; d_gene: TRBD1; j_gene: TRBJ1-6; CDR3nt: TGTGCCAGCAGTTCGACAGGGGGAAGGTCACCCCTCCACTTT; CDR3aa: CASSSTGGRSPLHF
v_gene: TRBV25-1; len: 15; abundance: .; d_gene: TRBD1; j_gene: TRBJ1-1; CDR3nt: TGTGCCAGCAGTGATTTTGACAGGGGGCTCAGTAATGCTTTCTTT; CDR3aa: CASSDFDRGLSNAFF
v_gene: TRBV19; len: 15; abundance: .; d_gene: .; j_gene: TRBJ2-7; CDR3nt: TGTGCCAGTAGTATAGAAGGGTCCCGCCCCAGCGAGCAGTACTTC; CDR3aa: CASSIEGSRPSEQYF